This T cell receptor beta chain was retrieved from a study of OX40 agonist ivuxolimab in advanced cancers. Per the germline V gene, CDR1 is MGHRA and CDR2 is YSYEKL. The CDR3 spans 15 residues. The V and J ends lost 1 base and 4 bases respectively, with 13 bases between them. Points from the study as a whole: At 0.1-3.0 mg/kg, partial responders had clonal expansion among the lowest observed.

Clones were sequenced by immunoSEQ multiplex PCR, and TCRdb holds only the in-frame ones, with some missing. The sample carries tens of thousands of clones, approximately 86% recorded once. This clone showed up just once. Its antigen is not known. The receptor's source is an adult with an advanced solid tumor such as melanoma, head and neck, liver or kidney cancer. The input for sequencing was CD4+ or CD8+ T cells sorted from blood, taken in a trial of the OX40 agonist ivuxolimab. This sequence joins TRBV4-1 and TRBJ1-1; TRBD1 might be the D (6 bases). This CDR3 reads CASSQGTDLGTEAFF. In DNA form, the CDR3 reads TGCGCCAGCAGCCAAGGGACAGACCTAGGCACTGAAGCTTTCTTT.